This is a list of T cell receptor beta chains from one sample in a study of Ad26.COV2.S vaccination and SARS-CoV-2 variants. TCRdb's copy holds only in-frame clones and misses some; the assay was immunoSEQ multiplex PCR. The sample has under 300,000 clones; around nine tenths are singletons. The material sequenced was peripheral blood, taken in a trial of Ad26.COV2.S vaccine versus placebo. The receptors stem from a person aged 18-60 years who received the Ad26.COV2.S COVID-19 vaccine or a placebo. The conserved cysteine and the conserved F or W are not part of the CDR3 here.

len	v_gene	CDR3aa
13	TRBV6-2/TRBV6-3	ASSYSGPILYGYT
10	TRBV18	ASSPRRSTQY
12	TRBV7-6	ASRNGTGQETQY
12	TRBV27	ASRRGSRTDTQY
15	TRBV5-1	ASSLGLAGVGHSEQF
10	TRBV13	ASSGTADTQY
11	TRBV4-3	ASSQVGAYEQY
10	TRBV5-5	ASSFYTDTQY
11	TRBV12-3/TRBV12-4	ASRGRPNYGYT
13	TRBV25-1	ASVIWGALGPEAF
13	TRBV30	AWSVQGELYEKLF